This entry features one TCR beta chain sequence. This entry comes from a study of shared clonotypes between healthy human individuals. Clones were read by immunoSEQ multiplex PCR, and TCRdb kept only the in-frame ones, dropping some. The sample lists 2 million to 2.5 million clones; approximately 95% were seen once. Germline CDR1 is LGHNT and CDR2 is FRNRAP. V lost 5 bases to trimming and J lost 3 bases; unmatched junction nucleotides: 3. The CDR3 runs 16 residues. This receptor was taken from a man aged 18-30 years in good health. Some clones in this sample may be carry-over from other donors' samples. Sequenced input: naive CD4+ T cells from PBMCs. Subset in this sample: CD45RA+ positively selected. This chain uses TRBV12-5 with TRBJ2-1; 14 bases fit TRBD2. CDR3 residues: CASGQGTSGSYNEQFF. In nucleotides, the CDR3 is TGTGCTAGTGGTCAAGGGACTAGCGGGAGCTACAATGAGCAGTTCTTC.